This T cell receptor (beta chain) is drawn from a study of shared clonotypes between healthy human individuals. Background on the study: Two women and a few men aged 18 to 49 served as donors.

Sequencing used immunoSEQ multiplex PCR; TCRdb keeps in-frame clones, though not all of them. The table has some 630,000 clones, approximately 96% seen once; the top ten hold 0.11%. Germline V gives CDR1 MNHNY, CDR2 SVGAGI (reference sequence). The CDR3 runs to 14 residues. With 4 bases removed from V and 2 bases from J, the gap between germline ends came to 9 bases. Naive CD8 cells comprised CD45RO-negative, CCR7-positively selected cells, excluding terminally differentiated effector memory CD45RA+ cells. The origin of this receptor is a woman in her 30s in good health. The chain combines TRBV6-6 with TRBJ2-4; D is undetermined. The specimen was naive CD8+ T cells sorted from blood. The CDR3 is CASSSRISKNIQYF. In nucleotides, the CDR3 is TGTGCCAGCAGTTCTAGGATTTCCAAAAACATTCAGTACTTC.